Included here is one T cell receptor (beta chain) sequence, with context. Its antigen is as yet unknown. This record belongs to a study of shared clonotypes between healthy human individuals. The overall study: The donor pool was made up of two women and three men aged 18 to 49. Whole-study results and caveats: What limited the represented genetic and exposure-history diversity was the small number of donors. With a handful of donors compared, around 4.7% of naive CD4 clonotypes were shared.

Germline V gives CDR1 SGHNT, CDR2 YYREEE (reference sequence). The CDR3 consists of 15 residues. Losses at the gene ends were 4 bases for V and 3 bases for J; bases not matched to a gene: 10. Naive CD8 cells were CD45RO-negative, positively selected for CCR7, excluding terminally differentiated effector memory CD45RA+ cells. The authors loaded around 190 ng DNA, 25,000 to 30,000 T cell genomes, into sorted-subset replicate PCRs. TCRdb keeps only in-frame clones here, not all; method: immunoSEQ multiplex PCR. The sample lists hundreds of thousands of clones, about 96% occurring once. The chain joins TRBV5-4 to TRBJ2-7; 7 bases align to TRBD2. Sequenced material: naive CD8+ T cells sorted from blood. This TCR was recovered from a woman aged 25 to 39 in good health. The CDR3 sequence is CASSTGGGTYYEQYF. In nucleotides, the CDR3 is TGTGCCAGCAGCACTGGGGGGGGAACCTACTACGAGCAGTACTTC.